Presented here are 18 T cell receptor beta chains from one specimen sequenced in a study of blood T cell repertoires in COVID-19. Sequencing was performed with immunoSEQ multiplex PCR; in TCRdb, only in-frame clones are kept and a portion is missing. The sample holds 150,000 to 200,000 clones, approximately 90% seen once. The sequenced sample was peripheral blood. The receptors were sampled from an older woman with COVID-19, enrolled during active disease.

In nucleotides, the CDR3 is TGTGCCAGCAGTGTCCTCTACGAGCAGTACTTC. Encoded protein: CASSVLYEQYF. The chain carries TRBV2 and TRBJ2-7; D not resolved. Germline assignment: CDR1 SNHLY and CDR2 FYNNEI. CDR3 length equals 11 residues. The V and J ends lost 4 bases and 3 bases respectively, with 4 bases between them.

The rearrangement uses TRBV19 and TRBJ2-7, with 9 bases matching TRBD1. The CDR3 totals 15 residues. The V segment lost 4 bases and the J segment 6 bases; nucleotides outside the gene matches: 10. The germline gives CDR1 LNHDA, CDR2 SQIVND (reference sequence). The CDR3 protein is CASSTTGTGLREQYF. The CDR3 DNA reads TGTGCCAGTAGTACAACCGGGACAGGGCTTCGCGAGCAGTACTTC.

The CDR3 loop is CAIRRDYQETQYF. The CDR3 DNA follows: TGTGCCATCAGACGGGACTACCAAGAGACCCAGTACTTC. The gene calls are TRBV10-3 and TRBJ2-5; D possibly corresponds to TRBD2 (6 bases). V lost 6 bases and J 0 bases, leaving 8 bases between the germline ends. The germline V gene encodes CDR1 ENHRY and CDR2 SYGVKD. The CDR3 length is 13 residues.

The V and J genes are TRBV21-1 and TRBJ2-7; TRBD1 is the table's D call and was not checked against the DNA. TRBV21-1 is a pseudogene. This CDR3 comprises 16 residues. CDR3 residues: CASSKGWATASYEQYF. DNA of the CDR3: TGTGCCAGCAGCAAAGGTTGGGCTACGGCATCCTACGAGCAGTACTTC.

This sequence joins TRBV4-2 and TRBJ2-2, with unresolved D. CDR3 size: 15 residues. V gave up 4 bases and J gave up 1 base, with 10 bases separating them. Germline V lookup: CDR1 LGHNA, CDR2 YNFKEQ. The CDR3 reads CASSLRSMNTGELFF. The CDR3 DNA follows: TGTGCCAGCAGCCTGAGAAGCATGAACACCGGGGAGCTGTTTTTT.

V and J are TRBV3-1 (or the pseudogene TRBV3-2) and TRBJ1-5; D possibly corresponds to TRBD1 (5 bases). The CDR3 runs to 13 residues. Per germline, CDR1 LGHDT and CDR2 YNNKEL (reference sequence). Trimming took off 0 bases at V and 6 bases at J, with 6 bases between the two ends. The CDR3 loop is CASSQDRGQPQHF. The CDR3 region has the DNA TGTGCCAGCAGCCAAGATAGGGGTCAGCCCCAGCATTTT.

The chain carries TRBV3-1 (or the pseudogene TRBV3-2) and TRBJ2-3, with D uncertain. This CDR3 comprises 17 residues. Germline V gives CDR1 LGHDT, CDR2 YNNKEL (reference sequence). Trimming left V 0 bases short and J 0 bases short, with 13 bases between. The CDR3 here is CASSQEAASDSTDTQYF. CDR3 sequence (DNA): TGTGCCAGCAGCCAAGAAGCTGCCAGCGATAGCACAGATACGCAGTATTTT.

The chain recombines TRBV15 with TRBJ1-6; 8 bases are a match to TRBD1. There are 13 residues in the CDR3. The ends lost 1 base at V and 17 bases at J; junction bases unmatched: 7. The germline V gene encodes CDR1 LNHNV and CDR2 YYDKDF (reference sequence). The CDR3 here is CATSRVGQEVVHF. CDR3 coding DNA: TGTGCCACCAGCAGAGTGGGACAGGAGGTTGTCCACTTT.

The CDR3 region is CASSFDRGQPQHF. CDR3 bases: TGTGCCAGCAGCTTCGACAGGGGTCAGCCCCAGCATTTT. This sequence joins TRBV6-5 and TRBJ1-5; 8 positions agree with TRBD1. The CDR3 is made up of 13 amino acids. Losses at the gene ends were 6 bases for V and 6 bases for J; bases not matched to a gene: 4. CDR1 is MNHEY and CDR2 is SVGAGI in the germline V gene.

The CDR3 region has the DNA TGTGCCAGCAGCTTAGCGCTGGCTAGCGGGATCCTCCCCTACGAGCAGTACTTC. It translates to CASSLALASGILPYEQYF. The chain links TRBV7-2 to TRBJ2-7; 9 bases fit TRBD2. The CDR3 has 18 amino acids. Germline CDR1 and CDR2: SGHTA and FQGNSA. J was trimmed by 2 bases and V by 0 bases; bases with no gene match: 11. Supplemented by reference TRBV7-2 and TRBJ2-7, the full variable domain reads GAGVSQSPSNKVTEKGKDVELRCDPISGHTALYWYRQSLGQGLEFLIYFQGNSAPDKSGLPSDRFSAERTGGSVSTLTIQRTQQEDSAVYLCASSLALASGILPYEQYFGPGTRLTVT.

The rearrangement joins TRBV6-2 or TRBV6-3 to TRBJ2-1, with 10 bases fitting TRBD2. The CDR3 length is 17 residues. With V trimmed by 4 bases and J by 2 bases, 8 bases remained unmatched. Germline V gene sequence: CDR1 MNHEY, CDR2 SVGEGT. CDR3 nucleotides: TGTGCCAGCAGTTCCCAAGCTAGCGGGAGACCCTACAATGAGCAGTTCTTC. Its translation: CASSSQASGRPYNEQFF.

This clone was seen a single time. The chain joins TRBV24-1 to TRBJ2-5; 12 positions agree with TRBD2. Germline CDR1 is KGHDR and CDR2 is SFDVKD. The CDR3 sequence is 17 residues long. With 3 bases clipped from V and 3 bases from J, the junction kept 7 bases outside the gene matches. CDR3 nucleotide sequence: TGTGCCACCAGTGATGAAGGACTAGCGGGAATGGAAGAGACCCAGTACTTC. This translates into CATSDEGLAGMEETQYF.

The J gene is TRBJ1-6, the V gene TRBV10-3; 8 bases map to TRBD1. Trimming took 2 bases from V and 9 from J; bases not matched to a gene: 6. This CDR3 is built from 15 residues. CDR1 is ENHRY and CDR2 is SYGVKD in the germline V gene. In DNA, the CDR3 is TGTGCCATCAGTGAGCCGGGACAGGTTTCTTCACCCCTCCACTTT. This translates into CAISEPGQVSSPLHF.

The rearrangement joins TRBV5-6 to TRBJ2-5, with 10 bases that match TRBD2. This CDR3 has 14 residues. The germline V gene has CDR1 SGHDT and CDR2 YYEEEE. V was clipped by 7 bases and J by 4 bases; unmatched bases: 7. The CDR3 coding sequence is TGTGCCAGCGGTCCGGGACTAGCGAGAGAGACCCAGTACTTC. This sequence encodes CASGPGLARETQYF.

V gene TRBV19 combines with J gene TRBJ2-6; D perhaps matches TRBD1 (5 bases). The length of the CDR3 is 14 residues. Germline CDR1 LNHDA, CDR2 SQIVND (reference sequence). Trimming pared 6 bases from V and 2 bases from J, leaving 8 bases between. The CDR3 loop reads CASSQGAGANVLTF. The CDR3 DNA reads TGTGCCAGTAGCCAAGGGGCTGGGGCCAACGTCCTGACTTTC.

This clone appeared a single time. This sequence joins TRBV27 and TRBJ2-1; tentatively, D is TRBD1 (6 bases). Germline V gene lookup returns CDR1 MNHEY and CDR2 SMNVEV (reference sequence). The CDR3 runs to 16 residues. The V and J ends lost 6 bases and 6 bases respectively, with 21 bases between them. CDR3: CASSKGHRVNFNEQFF. DNA for the CDR3: TGTGCCAGCAGCAAAGGGCACAGGGTAAATTTCAATGAGCAGTTCTTC.

Only one count was recorded for this clone. The V gene is TRBV29-1, the J gene TRBJ2-1; D not certain. CDR3 length: 10 amino acids. The germline V gene encodes CDR1 SQVTM and CDR2 ANQGSEA. Trimming shortened V by 3 bases and J by 9 bases, and 6 bases separated the two germline ends. CDR3 protein: CSVEGTEQFF. The CDR3 DNA reads TGCAGCGTTGAGGGCACTGAGCAGTTCTTC.

J is TRBJ1-2 and V is TRBV7-2; perhaps TRBD1 as D (6 bases). The length of the CDR3 is 16 residues. The germline gives CDR1 SGHTA, CDR2 FQGNSA. With 5 bases removed from V and 1 base from J, the gap between germline ends came to 17 bases. The CDR3 region has the DNA TGTGCCAGCAGCAAACTCAGGGGCGCGGTTAACTATGGCTACACCTTC. This encodes CASSKLRGAVNYGYTF.